A selection of T cell receptor beta chains follows, all from one sample in a study of T cell responses to AZD1222 COVID-19 vaccine. The repertoire was sequenced with immunoSEQ multiplex PCR; TCRdb's copy has only in-frame clones and lacks some. The top ten hold 0.99% of the sample, which has approximately 190,000 clones, around 90% seen once. This specimen consisted of peripheral blood, obtained on day 0 of AZD1222 vaccination. The receptor set was obtained from an adult in good health. CDR3s include the opening cysteine and the closing phenylalanine or tryptophan. The D gene is left open where the match is weak. A row's size may be missing; if present it is once, few, many or a size class.

J	V	size	D	DNA	CDR3
TRBJ1-1	TRBV4-3	NA	NA	TGCGCCAGCAGCCAAGATCTCGTCAGCTTGAACACTGAAGCTTTCTTT	CASSQDLVSLNTEAFF
TRBJ2-7	TRBV18	once	NA	TGTGCCAGCTCAACTGGGTCCTACGAGCAGTACTTC	CASSTGSYEQYF
TRBJ1-2	TRBV5-1	NA	TRBD1	TGCGCCAGCAGTCGACAGGGCGTAGGCTATGGCTACACCTTC	CASSRQGVGYGYTF
TRBJ2-2	TRBV7-6	NA	TRBD1	TGTGCCAGCAGCTTAGCGCCGGGACAGGGTATGGCCGGGGAGCTGTTTTTT	CASSLAPGQGMAGELFF
TRBJ2-1	TRBV6-1	NA	TRBD2	TGTGCCAGCAGTGAAGCGCCTTTCCCGGGACTAGCGGGAGGGAGGTCCAATGAGCAGTTCTTC	CASSEAPFPGLAGGRSNEQFF
TRBJ2-5	TRBV5-4	few	NA	TGTGCCAGCAGCTCCACCCGCCAAGAGACCCAGTACTTC	CASSSTRQETQYF
TRBJ2-5	TRBV9	NA	NA	TGTGCCAGCAGCGTAGGGAGCGAGACCCAGTACTTC	CASSVGSETQYF
TRBJ1-6	TRBV2	NA	NA	TGTGCCAGCAGGCAGACAGGCCGAAATTCACCCCTCCACTTT	CASRQTGRNSPLHF
TRBJ2-3	TRBV21-1	NA	NA	TGTGCCAGCAGCACCCGACGCCTAGATACGCAGTATTTT	CASSTRRLDTQYF
TRBJ1-4	TRBV7-2	NA	TRBD1	TGTGCCAGCAGCTTACAGGGGGTTGGGGAAAAACTGTTTTTT	CASSLQGVGEKLFF
TRBJ1-2	TRBV27	NA	NA	TGTGCCAGCGGCTCGGGGCCCAACTATGGCTACACCTTC	CASGSGPNYGYTF
TRBJ2-1	TRBV24-1	NA	TRBD2	TGTGCCACCAGTGATCAAACTAGCGGGAGGACCTACAATGAGCAGTTCTTC	CATSDQTSGRTYNEQFF
TRBJ1-1	TRBV19	NA	NA	TGTGCCAGTAGTAGGGGCACGAACACTGAAGCTTTCTTT	CASSRGTNTEAFF
TRBJ1-6	TRBV5-1	NA	TRBD1	TGCGCCAGCAGCTTGGAGCCGGGACAGCGGTCACCCCTCCACTTT	CASSLEPGQRSPLHF
TRBJ2-1	TRBV7-9	NA	NA	TGTGCCAGCAACGGAGCCACCTACAATGAGCAGTTCTTC	CASNGATYNEQFF
TRBJ2-2	TRBV28	few	NA	TGTGCCAGCACAGGGCCCACTACCGGGGAGCTGTTTTTT	CASTGPTTGELFF
TRBJ2-7	TRBV18	NA	NA	TGTGCCAGCTCACCACCAAGCTCCTACGAGCAGTACTTC	CASSPPSSYEQYF
TRBJ1-2	TRBV2	NA	TRBD1	TGTGCCAGCAGTACAGGGGGCAATGGCTACACCTTC	CASSTGGNGYTF
TRBJ2-7	TRBV19	NA	TRBD2	TGTGCCAGTAGTTCAGCCAGCGGGGGGGCCAGGTACGAGCAGTACTTC	CASSSASGGARYEQYF
TRBJ2-7	TRBV20-1	NA	NA	TGCAGTGCTAGTCGTCCGGGGGTAGTCTACGAGCAGTACTTC	CSASRPGVVYEQYF
TRBJ1-5	TRBV2	NA	TRBD1	TGTGCCAGCAGTGAACCAGGGGGGAGCAATCAGCCCCAGCATTTT	CASSEPGGSNQPQHF
TRBJ2-7	TRBV4-3	NA	TRBD1	TGCGCCAGCAGCCCCTTAACAGGGGATTTGCAGTACTTC	CASSPLTGDLQYF
TRBJ2-5	TRBV2	NA	TRBD1	TGTGCCAGCAGCCGACAGGGAGAGACCCAGTACTTC	CASSRQGETQYF
TRBJ2-7	TRBV3-1/TRBV3-2	NA	NA	TGTGCCAGCAGCCTCCGGCAGGGGGGCTCCTACGAGCAGTACTTC	CASSLRQGGSYEQYF
TRBJ1-6	TRBV14	NA	NA	TGTGCCAGCAGCCAAGAATCACGTTCTTGGGGCAGGTCCTACAATTCACCCCTCCACTTT	CASSQESRSWGRSYNSPLHF
TRBJ2-7	TRBV5-1	NA	NA	TGCGCCAGCAGCCCCCGGACCGGGACTTACGAGCAGTACTTC	CASSPRTGTYEQYF
TRBJ1-2	TRBV19	NA	NA	TGTGCTCCAGTATGTCCCGGCTACACCTTC	CAPVCPGYTF
TRBJ2-7	TRBV7-9	NA	NA	TGTGCCAGCAGCTTAGATGGAGGCTTGGTGGTCTTC	CASSLDGGLVVF
TRBJ2-5	TRBV7-2	NA	TRBD1	TGTGCCAGCAGCTTAGTTACTGAGGGGGCCCATTCCCAGTACTTC	CASSLVTEGAHSQYF
TRBJ2-7	TRBV7-9	NA	NA	TGTGCCAGCAGCTTAGATGGTTCGGGGAGCGAGCAGTACTTC	CASSLDGSGSEQYF
TRBJ1-3	TRBV9	NA	NA	TGTGCCAGCAGCCCCGGAGGTAGGGCTGGAGGAAACACCATATATTTT	CASSPGGRAGGNTIYF
TRBJ2-7	TRBV18	few	NA	TGTGCCAGCTCAATGGCCCTTCAAACCTACGAGCAGTACTTC	CASSMALQTYEQYF
TRBJ1-1	TRBV27	NA	NA	TGTGCCAGCAGTTTCCGGGGGGGAACTGAAGCTTTCTTT	CASSFRGGTEAFF
TRBJ1-6	TRBV7-2	NA	NA	TGTGCCAGCAGCTTAGTCTTGGGGGCCTGGTCACCCCTCCACTTT	CASSLVLGAWSPLHF
TRBJ2-7	TRBV15	NA	NA	TGTGCCACCAGCAGAGCCAGGACGGCCTACGAGCAGTACTTC	CATSRARTAYEQYF
TRBJ2-4	TRBV28	NA	TRBD1	TGTGCCAGCAGTTTTCCTGGACAGGGCGAAAACATTCAGTACTTC	CASSFPGQGENIQYF
TRBJ2-7	TRBV27	NA	NA	TGTGCCAGCAGTCCCCGGCAGACTACGGAGCAGTACTTC	CASSPRQTTEQYF
TRBJ2-7	TRBV10-1	NA	TRBD1	TGCGCCAGCAGTGAGTGGGACAGGGGGCGCGAGCAGTACTTC	CASSEWDRGREQYF
TRBJ2-7	TRBV11-2	NA	NA	TGTGCCAGCAGCTTAGAAGACACCTCCTCCTACGAGCAGTACTTC	CASSLEDTSSYEQYF
TRBJ2-7	TRBV28	NA	NA	TGTGCCACGCGACTAGTCGTCGAGCAGTACTTC	CATRLVVEQYF
TRBJ2-1	TRBV28	NA	TRBD2	TGTGCCAGCACCGCTACTAGCGGAGTATACAATGAGCAGTTCTTC	CASTATSGVYNEQFF
TRBJ2-1	TRBV20-1	NA	NA	TGCAGTGCTAGGGGGTCCTTAGGGGCGTTCTTC	CSARGSLGAFF
TRBJ2-7	TRBV2	NA	NA	TGTGCCAGCAGAAGGACCACCCGCTACGAGCAGTACTTC	CASRRTTRYEQYF
TRBJ2-1	TRBV20-1	NA	NA	TGCAGTGCTAGTTCTGTCGGCAGGAGGGCTTCTAATGAGCAGTTCTTC	CSASSVGRRASNEQFF